This TCR beta chain was identified in a study of T cells in Graves' hyperthyroidism and ophthalmopathy. RNA transcripts served as the template for amplifying TCR beta CDR3 regions. The HTBI set primed first-round TCR CDR3 RT-PCR. MiXCR was run by TCRdb on the multiplex PCR reads, yielding one entry per CDR3 protein. The repertoire holds 300,000 to 350,000 distinct CDR3 sequences, more than 11% seen once, with around 25% in the top ten. The germline V gene encodes CDR1 SNHLY and CDR2 FYNNEI. Trimming removed 8 bases from V and 4 bases from J, with 18 bases in between. The CDR3 spans 14 residues. This clonotype was seen ten or more times.

The J gene is TRBJ2-7, the V gene TRBV2; D call uncertain. This TCR was sampled from a woman aged 25-40 years with Graves' hyperthyroidism. The specimen sequenced was blood. The CDR3 DNA reads as TGTGCCAGCGTGGTCCGACCAGGCCCTTACGAGCAGTACTTC. Its protein is CASVVRPGPYEQYF. The full variable domain, in which reference TRBV2 and TRBJ2-7 provide the parts outside the CDR3, is EPEVTQTPSHQVTQMGQEVILRCVPISNHLYFYWYRQILGQKVEFLVSFYNNEISEKSEIFDDQFSVERPDGSNFTLKIRSTKLEDSAMYFCASVVRPGPYEQYFGPGTRLTVT.